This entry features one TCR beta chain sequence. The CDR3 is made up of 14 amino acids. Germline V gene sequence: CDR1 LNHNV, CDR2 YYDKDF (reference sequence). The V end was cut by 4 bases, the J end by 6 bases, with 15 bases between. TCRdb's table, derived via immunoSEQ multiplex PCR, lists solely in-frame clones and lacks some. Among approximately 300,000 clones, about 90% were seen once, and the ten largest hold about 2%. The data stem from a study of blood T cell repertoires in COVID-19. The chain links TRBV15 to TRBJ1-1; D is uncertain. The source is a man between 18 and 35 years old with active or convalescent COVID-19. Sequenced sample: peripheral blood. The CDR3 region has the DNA TGTGCCACCAGCACATGGACGGGGATCGCTGAAGCTTTCTTT. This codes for CATSTWTGIAEAFF.